The 27 T cell receptor beta chains presented below share a single source sample, sequenced in a study of T-cell memory formation after mild COVID-19. MiXCR was run by TCRdb on the 5' RACE reads, yielding one entry per CDR3 protein. Among hundreds of thousands of distinct CDR3 sequences, roughly 18% were seen once, and the ten largest hold more than 10%. Sequencing input: PBMCs or a T cell subset sorted from them (not recorded which). These receptors were obtained from an adult woman who had mild COVID-19 (a few samples of this study predate the infection). Cell type and time point are not known.

This clonotype was counted ten times or more. The chain recombines TRBV5-1 with TRBJ2-3; 7 bases map to TRBD1. The CDR3 spans 14 residues. The trim removed 4 bases at V and 6 bases at J, leaving 8 bases unmatched. CDR1 and CDR2 (germline): SGHRS, YFSETQ. In nucleotides, the CDR3 is TGCGCCAGCAGCCTGGGACAGCGGCCGGATACGCAGTATTTT. Its translation: CASSLGQRPDTQYF. Based on the CDR3 plus reference TRBV5-1 and TRBJ2-3, the full variable domain is KAGVTQTPRYLIKTRGQQVTLSCSPISGHRSVSWYQQTPGQGLQFLFEYFSETQRNKGNFPGRFSGRQFSNSRSEMNVSTLELGDSALYLCASSLGQRPDTQYFGPGTRLTVL.

This clonotype was recorded at least ten times. The V and J genes are TRBV7-6 and TRBJ1-2, with D unresolved. V gave up 4 bases and J gave up 4 bases, with 7 bases separating them. CDR3 length: 12 residues. The germline CDR1 and CDR2 sequences are SGHVS and FNYEAQ. In DNA form, the CDR3 reads TGTGCCAGCAGCTCCTGGGGCTATGGCTACACCTTC. It is translated as CASSSWGYGYTF.

The rearrangement joins TRBV24-1 to TRBJ1-5, with TRBD1 as a possible D gene (5 bases). The CDR3 sequence is 16 residues long. V was trimmed by 0 bases and J by 2 bases, leaving 10 bases between them. In germline, CDR1 is KGHDR, CDR2 SFDVKD. The CDR3 spells CATSDLWGKGNQPQHF. CDR3 sequence (DNA): TGTGCCACCAGTGATTTGTGGGGGAAAGGCAATCAGCCCCAGCATTTT.

This clonotype showed up just a few times. This chain's CDR3 is CASSTDRYTEAFF. The CDR3, as DNA: TGTGCCAGCAGTACTGACAGGTACACTGAAGCTTTCTTT. This chain links TRBV12-3 or TRBV12-4 with TRBJ1-1; a weak D match, TRBD1 (6 bases). Trimming left V 5 bases short and J 3 bases short, with 10 bases between. This CDR3 has 13 amino acids.

This chain connects TRBV10-3 to TRBJ2-1; tentatively, D is TRBD2 (5 bases). The germline V and J ends were trimmed by 2 bases and 3 bases, with 11 bases remaining between them. This CDR3 contains 15 residues. Germline V lookup: CDR1 ENHRY, CDR2 SYGVKD. CDR3 amino acids: CAISEGSADYNEQFF. Written as DNA, the CDR3 is TGTGCCATCAGTGAGGGTAGCGCAGACTACAATGAGCAGTTCTTC.

This clonotype has a handful of counts. This rearrangement joins TRBV5-1 to TRBJ2-1, with 8 bases fitting TRBD2. Germline V gene data show CDR1 as SGHRS and CDR2 as YFSETQ. V lost 0 bases and J lost 4; bases outside the gene matches: 6. The CDR3 is 16 residues long. The CDR3 DNA reads TGCGCCAGCAGCTTGGCTGGGACTAGATTTTACAATGAGCAGTTCTTC. Translating gives CASSLAGTRFYNEQFF.

This clonotype has a handful of counts. The J gene is TRBJ2-1, the V gene TRBV10-3, with no clear D. CDR1 is ENHRY, CDR2 SYGVKD, per germline. CDR3 size: 14 residues. V was shortened by 2 bases and J by 9 bases, with 14 bases between the two germline ends. CDR3 region: CAISEVSGVGEQFF. CDR3 DNA sequence: TGTGCCATCAGTGAGGTATCTGGGGTCGGTGAGCAGTTCTTC.

V and J are TRBV9 and TRBJ2-5; 7 bases align to TRBD1. This CDR3 spans 15 amino acids. Germline values: CDR1 SGDLS, CDR2 YYNGEE. Trimming at V came to 1 base and at J to 3 bases, leaving 6 bases not matched to a gene. The CDR3 loop reads CASSVHGTAKETQYF. CDR3 DNA: TGTGCCAGCAGCGTACACGGGACAGCGAAAGAGACCCAGTACTTC.

The V and J genes are TRBV6-2 or TRBV6-3 and TRBJ2-1; 8 bases match TRBD2. Germline V lookup: CDR1 MNHEY, CDR2 SVGEGT. The CDR3 extends over 14 amino acids. V dropped 4 bases and J dropped 5; count of bases not matched to a gene: 4. This chain's CDR3 is CASSSGTSHNEQFF. For the CDR3, the DNA is TGTGCCAGCAGTTCCGGGACTAGTCACAATGAGCAGTTCTTC.

The chain combines TRBV5-8 with TRBJ2-2; the D gene is possibly TRBD1 (5 bases). CDR1 and CDR2 (germline): SGHTS, YDEGEE. Trimming removed 3 bases at V and 0 bases at J, with 6 bases between. The CDR3 spans 14 residues. Written as DNA, the CDR3 is TGTGCCAGCAGCTCGGACACGAACACCGGGGAGCTGTTTTTT. Its protein is CASSSDTNTGELFF. Drawing the rest from reference TRBV5-8 and TRBJ2-2, the complete variable domain is EAGVTQSPTHLIKTRGQQATLRCSPISGHTSVYWYQQALGLGLQFLLWYDEGEERNRGNFPPRFSGRQFPNYSSELNVNALELEDSALYLCASSSDTNTGELFFGEGSRLTVL.

A remark on this clonotype: At one boundary the junction diverges from the germline segment, which might be a read error. The rearrangement uses TRBV12-3 or TRBV12-4 and TRBJ1-5; 11 positions match TRBD1. The CDR3 is 16 amino acids. CDR3 coding DNA: TGTGCCAGCAGTCTAGCCGGGACAGGGGGATATCAGCCCCAGCATTTT. Translating it yields CASSLAGTGGYQPQHF.

This clonotype has more than one count but fewer than ten. The gene calls are TRBV24-1 and TRBJ2-1, with 7 bases matching TRBD1. V lost 3 bases and J lost 5; bases outside the gene matches: 6. The CDR3 spans 15 residues. Germline V CDR1 and CDR2: KGHDR, SFDVKD. As DNA, the CDR3 is TGTGCCACCAGTGATAACCGGGACAGAAACAATGAGCAGTTCTTC. Amino acid sequence: CATSDNRDRNNEQFF.

This chain links TRBV5-6 with TRBJ1-5; D gene uncertain. Germline loops: CDR1 SGHDT, CDR2 YYEEEE. V lost 3 bases, J lost 5 bases, and 9 bases lay in between. CDR3 size: 13 residues. CDR3 DNA: TGTGCCAGCAGCTCGGGCCTCGATCAGCCCCAGCATTTT. Protein product: CASSSGLDQPQHF.

The rearrangement uses TRBV14 and TRBJ2-7; a weak D match, TRBD1 (5 bases). This CDR3 is 14 amino acids long. Germline V lookup: CDR1 SGHDN, CDR2 FVKESK. V gave up 4 bases and J gave up 3 bases, with 13 bases separating them. The CDR3 DNA follows: TGTGCCAGCAGCCCTTCGGTCAGGGACTACGAGCAGTACTTC. Protein sequence: CASSPSVRDYEQYF.

The chain links TRBV29-1 to TRBJ2-7; TRBD1 matches 7 bases. This CDR3 comprises 15 residues. V trimming: 6 bases; J trimming: 3 bases; junction bases outside the gene matches: 14. The germline gives CDR1 SQVTM, CDR2 ANQGSEA. In DNA, the CDR3 is TGCAGCGTCGTGAAAGCCGGGACAGCTTACTACGAGCAGTACTTC. Translated: CSVVKAGTAYYEQYF.

This clonotype was counted only a few times. The chain combines TRBV5-4 with TRBJ2-7; D not certain. CDR1 and CDR2 (germline): SGHNT, YYREEE (reference sequence). CDR3 length equals 13 residues. Trimming took off 6 bases at V and 7 bases at J, with 17 bases between the two ends. The CDR3 nucleotides read TGTGCCAGCATCGGTCCTACACGTCAGGAGCAGTACTTC. Amino acid sequence: CASIGPTRQEQYF.

This clonotype turned up a few times. The J gene is TRBJ2-7, the V gene TRBV18; 7 bases map to TRBD2. V shed 2 bases, J shed 3 bases, and the junction held 4 bases outside the gene matches. The germline V gene has CDR1 KGHSH and CDR2 LQKENI. The CDR3 is 14 residues long. DNA for the CDR3: TGTGCCAGCTCACCAGAGACTAGCAGCTACGAGCAGTACTTC. This sequence encodes CASSPETSSYEQYF.

This clonotype was counted at least ten times. V gene TRBV5-1 combines with J gene TRBJ2-4, with D hard to call. The germline V gene encodes CDR1 SGHRS and CDR2 YFSETQ. V was cut by 5 bases and J by 9 bases, with 12 bases left in between. This CDR3 is 12 amino acids long. The CDR3 DNA reads as TGCGCCAGCAGTTCACCCTCAGGCATTCAGTACTTC. This gives the protein CASSSPSGIQYF.

In its sample, this clonotype was seen many times. The chain couples TRBV9 to TRBJ2-3, with D possibly TRBD2 on 5 matching bases. Germline lookup yields CDR1 SGDLS and CDR2 YYNGEE. The CDR3 consists of 15 residues. With 1 base removed from V and 0 bases from J, the gap between germline ends came to 9 bases. The CDR3 spells CASSVSGTSTDTQYF. CDR3 bases: TGTGCCAGCAGCGTAAGCGGTACTAGCACAGATACGCAGTATTTT.

This clonotype came up a few times. The rearrangement links TRBV12-3 or TRBV12-4 to TRBJ2-2; 10 bases agree with TRBD2. The CDR3 sequence is 15 residues long. The J segment lost 5 bases and the V segment lost 6 bases, leaving 6 bases of the junction unmatched. The CDR3 nucleotides are TGTGCCAGCAGCCTAGCGGGAGTCGGGACCGGGGAGCTGTTTTTT. Translated: CASSLAGVGTGELFF.

This clonotype showed up just a few times. The rearrangement uses TRBV15 and TRBJ2-4; D gene unclear. CDR1 is LNHNV, CDR2 YYDKDF, per germline (reference sequence). With 0 bases removed from V and 9 bases from J, the gap between germline ends came to 15 bases. This CDR3 is 15 amino acids long. CDR3 sequence (DNA): TGTGCCACCAGCAGAGACCCGACGCGCCACCCCATTCAGTACTTC. Protein product: CATSRDPTRHPIQYF.

The chain recombines TRBV5-5 with TRBJ1-1; tentative D call: TRBD1 (5 bases). This CDR3 comprises 14 residues. Germline V gene sequence: CDR1 SGHKS, CDR2 YYEKEE (reference sequence). V dropped 3 bases and J dropped 5 bases, with 14 bases sitting between them. CDR3 in amino acids: CASSWGVSETEAFF. CDR3 sequence (DNA): TGTGCCAGCAGCTGGGGGGTATCGGAAACTGAAGCTTTCTTT.

The chain uses TRBV6-1 and TRBJ1-4; 8 bases match TRBD1. Germline V gives CDR1 MNHNS, CDR2 SASEGT. This CDR3 contains 14 residues. Trimming took 7 bases from V and 8 from J; bases not matched to a gene: 9. CDR3 DNA: TGTGCCAGCACCTACAGGGGGAATGGAGAAAAACTGTTTTTT. It encodes CASTYRGNGEKLFF.

This chain uses TRBV7-9 with TRBJ2-5, with D perhaps matching TRBD1 (6 bases). The V gene lost 1 base and the J gene lost 5 bases, with 14 bases spanning the gap. Germline V gene data show CDR1 as SEHNR and CDR2 as FQNEAQ (reference sequence). The CDR3 has 15 amino acids. Written as DNA, the CDR3 is TGTGCCAGCAGCTTAGGGTCAGGGGTGGCGGAGACCCAGTACTTC. This codes for CASSLGSGVAETQYF.

This clonotype has more than one count but fewer than ten. V and J are TRBV18 and TRBJ1-6; 7 bases are shared with TRBD1. The length of the CDR3 is 16 residues. Losses at the gene ends were 3 bases for V and 6 bases for J; bases not matched to a gene: 8. Germline assignment: CDR1 KGHSH and CDR2 LQKENI. CDR3 sequence: CASSPDTGQLNSPLHF. CDR3 DNA: TGTGCCAGCTCACCTGATACGGGACAGCTTAATTCACCCCTCCACTTT.

The rearrangement links TRBV5-1 to TRBJ1-2; weak D call: TRBD1 (6 bases). V was trimmed by 0 bases and J by 6 bases, leaving 9 bases between them. CDR3 length equals 13 residues. From germline, CDR1 is SGHRS and CDR2 YFSETQ. The CDR3, as DNA: TGCGCCAGCAGCTTGGCAGGGGCGCATGGCTACACCTTC. Protein product: CASSLAGAHGYTF.

The rearrangement uses TRBV27 and TRBJ2-7, with TRBD1 matching 8 bases. Germline V gene lookup returns CDR1 MNHEY and CDR2 SMNVEV (reference sequence). This CDR3 is built from 15 residues. Trimming cost V 5 bases and J 3 bases; bases outside gene matches: 9. CDR3 sequence: CASSPGTGWYYEQYF. Written as DNA, the CDR3 is TGTGCCAGCAGTCCCGGGACAGGTTGGTACTACGAGCAGTACTTC.